The entry below describes one T cell receptor beta chain. This clonotype was recorded a few times. No antigen is known for it. Nothing much larger sits one base from this clone, and base qualities are not available. Systemically healthy Caucasian individuals from Russia, 39 in total and aged roughly 6 to 100 years, were included as donors. Each donor gave approximately 9.4 milliliters of peripheral blood, drawn into EDTA-treated Vacutainer tubes. Ficoll-Paque density-gradient centrifugation was used to isolate PBMCs, with at least 6.5 million per sample. Trizol reagent was used to extract total RNA from the PBMCs, yielding at least 6 micrograms per sample. The percentages of naive CD45RAhigh/CD27high T cells were determined by flow cytometry on a PBMC aliquot from every donor. This sample is drawn from a study of blood T cells in healthy people across ages (dated by TCRdb to 2013 to 2016). Notes on the research overall: In model experiments, template switching captured about one uniquely barcoded TCR beta cDNA molecule for every two T cells. Using deep sequencing normalized with unique cDNA molecular identifiers, the study measured how TCR beta repertoire diversity changes with age. The donors were split into four age groups: young (average 16 years), middle-aged (nearly 40), aged (more than 55) and long-lived (over 75). To avoid experimental bias, donors of different ages were randomly spread across the sequencing lanes. For two donors (one aged 18 to 30 and one aged 80 or older), the study analyzed two additional independent replicas of 1 million unique cDNA reads from the same blood draw.

The germline V gene specifies SGHRS as CDR1 and YFSETQ as CDR2. The trim is 0 bases for V and 8 bases for J, with a gap of 15 bases between the germline ends. Inclusive of the bounding cysteine and phenylalanine, the CDR3 is 15 residues long. Left in the record is the CDR3 DNA by itself, 45 bases read in frame from the first base. To prepare the library, 5' RACE was applied. A second PCR of about 6 to 12 cycles was run with a J-beta primer mix and a sample-barcoded 5' primer. A template-switch 5' adaptor carrying 12 random nucleotides introduced a unique molecular identifier onto each TCR beta cDNA molecule. At least 2.5 million CDR3-containing paired-end reads were obtained from each sample. First-strand cDNA was synthesized from all RNA with the Mint cDNA synthesis kit, primed by a TRBC-specific oligonucleotide. All cDNA was treated with uracil-DNA glycosylase and then went through a first 18-cycle PCR with the universal primers M1SS and BC2_uni_R. Concerning the study's data processing: Each sample was normalized by randomly selecting 1 million high-quality reads, each carrying a distinct molecular identifier. Instead of being binned into consensus sequences, reads that shared molecular identifiers were thrown out. MiTCR, with a Q25 quality threshold and the strictest error-elimination algorithm, was used for CDR3 identification, clonotype clustering and error correction. Lower-bound total TCR beta diversity was estimated with a nonparametric unseen species model using Euler transformation. TCRdb trimmed the raw reads at Q25, called clones with MiXCR and kept productive beta chains. A single entry per CDR3 protein holds the most common genes and DNA from its merged rows. The V and J calls come from TCRdb's annotation, not from the publication. In all, the sample holds some 1.8 million distinct CDR3 sequences, and roughly 43% of those were seen once. The top ten clones comprise roughly 24% of the sample.

Summary of the overall study and its limitations: Compared with the aged group, the long-lived group had more naive CD4+ T cells, fewer expanded clones and increased TCR diversity, a pattern suggesting age selection. Total diversity estimates from one million sequenced T cells were considered lower bounds and underestimates. There was a strong correlation between observed TCR beta diversity and the percentage of naive T cells measured by flow cytometry. Because profiling used bulk unsorted PBMCs, naive and antigen-experienced compartments could not be compared conclusively. As age increased, observed TCR beta diversity per million T cells dropped in a roughly linear way, and a significant reduction was already evident by age 40. Because donor CMV infection status was unknown, age-related changes in expanded clonotypes were potentially confounded.

The sequence derives from a human donor in good health. Sequenced sample: blood. This chain is built from TRBV5-1 and TRBJ2-1; the D gene assignment is ambiguous. The CDR3 amino acid sequence is: CASSLATGSGYEQFF. Read as DNA, the sequence is TGCGCCAGCAGCTTGGCCACCGGTTCAGGCTATGAGCAGTTCTTC.